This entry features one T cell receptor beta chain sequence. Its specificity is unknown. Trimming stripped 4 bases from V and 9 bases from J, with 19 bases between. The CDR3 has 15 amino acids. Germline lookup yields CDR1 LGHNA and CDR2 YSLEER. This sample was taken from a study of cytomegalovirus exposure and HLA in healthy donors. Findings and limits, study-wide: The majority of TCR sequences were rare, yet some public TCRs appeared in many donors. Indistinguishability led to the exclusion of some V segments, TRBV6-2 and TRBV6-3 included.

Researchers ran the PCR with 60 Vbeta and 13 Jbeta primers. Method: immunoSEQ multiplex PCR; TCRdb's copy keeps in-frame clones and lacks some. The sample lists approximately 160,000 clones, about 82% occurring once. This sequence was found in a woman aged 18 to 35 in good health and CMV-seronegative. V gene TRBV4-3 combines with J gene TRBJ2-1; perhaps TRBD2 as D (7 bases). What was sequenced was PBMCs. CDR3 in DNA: TGCGCCAGCAGCCCTGGGGGAGGGGGGAGGAGTGAGCAGTTCTTC. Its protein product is CASSPGGGGRSEQFF.